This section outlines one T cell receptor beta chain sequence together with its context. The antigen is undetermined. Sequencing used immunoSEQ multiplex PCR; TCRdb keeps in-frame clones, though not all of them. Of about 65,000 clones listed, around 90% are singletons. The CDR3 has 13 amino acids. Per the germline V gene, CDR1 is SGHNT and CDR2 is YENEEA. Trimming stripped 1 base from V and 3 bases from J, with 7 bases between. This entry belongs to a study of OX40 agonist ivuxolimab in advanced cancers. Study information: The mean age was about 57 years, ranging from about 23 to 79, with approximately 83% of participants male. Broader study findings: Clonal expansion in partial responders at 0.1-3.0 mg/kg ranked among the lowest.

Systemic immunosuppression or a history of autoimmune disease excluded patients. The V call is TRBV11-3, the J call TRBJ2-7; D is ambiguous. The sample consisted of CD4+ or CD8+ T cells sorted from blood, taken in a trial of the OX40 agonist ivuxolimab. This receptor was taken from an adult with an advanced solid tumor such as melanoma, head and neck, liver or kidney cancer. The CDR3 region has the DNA TGTGCCAGCAGCTTAGGAAGGGACTACGAGCAGTACTTC. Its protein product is CASSLGRDYEQYF.